The 2 T cell receptor beta chains reported below all come from one sample, sequenced in a study of T cell responses to AZD1222 COVID-19 vaccine. Assay used: immunoSEQ multiplex PCR; TCRdb lists only in-frame clones, some missing. Of 45,000 to 60,000 clones listed, 70% to 90% are singletons. The sequencing used peripheral blood, collected on day 0 of AZD1222 vaccination. The source of these receptors is an adult in good health.

This clone was found once. This chain connects TRBV4-3 to TRBJ1-5, with unresolved D. Germline V CDR1 and CDR2: LGHNA, YSLEER. This CDR3 has 16 amino acids. V lost 1 base and J lost 0, with 10 bases in between. CDR3 loop: CASSQGSWGSNQPQHF. In DNA form, the CDR3 reads TGCGCCAGCAGCCAAGGCTCCTGGGGTAGCAATCAGCCCCAGCATTTT.

This clone was seen a single time. V and J are TRBV27 and TRBJ2-1, with D uncertain. Deletions cut 7 bases from V and 5 bases from J, with 12 bases between. CDR1 MNHEY and CDR2 SMNVEV come from the germline V gene (reference sequence). The CDR3 has 13 residues. CDR3 DNA: TGTGCCAGCAAGGAGCTCTATAACAATGAGCAGTTCTTC. Translation gives CASKELYNNEQFF.